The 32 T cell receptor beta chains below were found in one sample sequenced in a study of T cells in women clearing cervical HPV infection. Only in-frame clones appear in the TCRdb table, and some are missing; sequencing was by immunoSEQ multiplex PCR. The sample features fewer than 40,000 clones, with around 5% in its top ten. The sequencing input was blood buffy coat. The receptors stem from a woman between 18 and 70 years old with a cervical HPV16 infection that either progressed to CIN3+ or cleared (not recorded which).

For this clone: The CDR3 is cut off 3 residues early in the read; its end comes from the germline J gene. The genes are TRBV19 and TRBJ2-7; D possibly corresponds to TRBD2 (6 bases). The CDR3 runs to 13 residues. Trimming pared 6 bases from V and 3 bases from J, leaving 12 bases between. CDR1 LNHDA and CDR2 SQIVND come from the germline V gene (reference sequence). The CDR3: CASRGKAGYEQYF. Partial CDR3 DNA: TGTGCCAGTAGGGGAAAAGCGGGCTACGAG.

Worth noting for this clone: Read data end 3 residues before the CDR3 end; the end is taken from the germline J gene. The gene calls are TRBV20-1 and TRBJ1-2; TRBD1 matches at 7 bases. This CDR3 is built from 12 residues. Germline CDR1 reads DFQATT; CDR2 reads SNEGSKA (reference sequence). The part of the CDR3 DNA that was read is TGCAGTGCTCCGGGACAGCCAGGGGGC. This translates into CSAPGQPGG. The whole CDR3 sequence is CSAPGQPGGYTF.

This chain's CDR3 is CASRQQGERYEQYF. The CDR3 DNA, read in part, is TGTGCCAGCAGACAGCAAGGGGAGCGTTACGAG. This chain uses TRBV19 with TRBJ2-7, with D possibly being TRBD1 or TRBD2 (5 bases each). Coverage ceases 3 residues before the CDR3 finishes, and the germline J gene fills in the end. The ends were cut back, 9 bases at V and 4 bases at J, with 19 bases in the middle. CDR3 length: 14 residues. Looked up from germline, CDR1 is LNHDA and CDR2 is SQIVND (reference sequence). Combining the CDR3 with reference TRBV19 and TRBJ2-7 gives the whole variable domain DGGITQSPKYLFRKEGQNVTLSCEQNLNHDAMYWYRQDPGQGLRLIYYSQIVNDFQKGDIAEGYSVSREKKESFPLTVTSAQKNPTAFYLCASRQQGERYEQYFGPGTRLTVT.

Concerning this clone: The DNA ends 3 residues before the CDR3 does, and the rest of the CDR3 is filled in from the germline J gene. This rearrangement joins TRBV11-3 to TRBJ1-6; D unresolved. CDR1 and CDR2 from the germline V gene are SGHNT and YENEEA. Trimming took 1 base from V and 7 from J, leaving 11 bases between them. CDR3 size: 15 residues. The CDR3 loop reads CASSLAARVNSPLHF. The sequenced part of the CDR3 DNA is TGTGCCAGCAGCTTAGCAGCAAGGGTAAATTCACCC.

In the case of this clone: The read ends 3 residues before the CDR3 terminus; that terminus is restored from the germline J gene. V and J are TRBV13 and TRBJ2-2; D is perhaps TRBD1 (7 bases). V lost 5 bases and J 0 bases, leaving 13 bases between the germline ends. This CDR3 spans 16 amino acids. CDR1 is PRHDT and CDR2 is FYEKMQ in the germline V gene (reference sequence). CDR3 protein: CASSRRGTANTGELFF. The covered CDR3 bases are TGTGCCAGCAGCAGGAGGGGGACAGCGAACACCGGGGAG.

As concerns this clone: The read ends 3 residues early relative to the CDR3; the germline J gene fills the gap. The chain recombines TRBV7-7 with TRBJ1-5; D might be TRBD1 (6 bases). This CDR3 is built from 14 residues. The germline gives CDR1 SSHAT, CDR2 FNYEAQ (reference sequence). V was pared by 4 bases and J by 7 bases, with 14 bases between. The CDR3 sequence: CASSSNREGQPQHF. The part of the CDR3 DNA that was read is TGTGCCAGCAGCTCTAACAGGGAAGGCCAGCCC. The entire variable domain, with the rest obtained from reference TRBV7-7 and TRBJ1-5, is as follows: GAGVSQSPRYKVTKRGQDVTLRCDPISSHATLYWYQQALGQGPEFLTYFNYEAQPDKSGLPSDRFSAERPEGSISTLTIQRTEQRDSAMYRCASSSNREGQPQHFGDGTRLSIL.

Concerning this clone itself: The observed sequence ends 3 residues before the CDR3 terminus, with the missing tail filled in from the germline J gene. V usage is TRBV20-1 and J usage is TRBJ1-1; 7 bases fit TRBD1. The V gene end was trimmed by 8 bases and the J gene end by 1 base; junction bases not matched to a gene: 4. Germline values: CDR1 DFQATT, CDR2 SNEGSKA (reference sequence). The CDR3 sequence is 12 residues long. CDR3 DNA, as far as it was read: TGCAGTACCAGGGGGGCGAACACTGAA. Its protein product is CSTRGANTE. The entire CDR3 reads CSTRGANTEAFF.

CDR3 sequence reads: CASSIQGTGGHEQYF. The part of the CDR3 DNA that was read is TGTGCCAGTAGTATCCAAGGGACAGGGGGCCACGAG. The V gene is TRBV19, the J gene TRBJ2-7; TRBD1 agrees at 12 bases. The read ends 3 residues shy of where the CDR3 ends; the end is completed using the germline J gene. Germline trimming cut 3 bases from V and 5 bases from J; bases unmatched to any gene: 5. Germline V gene sequence: CDR1 LNHDA, CDR2 SQIVND (reference sequence). This CDR3 contains 15 residues.

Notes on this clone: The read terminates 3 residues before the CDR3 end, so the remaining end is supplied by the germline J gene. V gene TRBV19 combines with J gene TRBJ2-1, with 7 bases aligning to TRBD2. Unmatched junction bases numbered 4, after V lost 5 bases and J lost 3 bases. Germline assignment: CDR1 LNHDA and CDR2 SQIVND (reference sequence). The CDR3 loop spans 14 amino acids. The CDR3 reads CASSFRGDYNEQFF. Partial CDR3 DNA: TGTGCCAGTAGTTTTCGGGGGGACTACAATGAG.

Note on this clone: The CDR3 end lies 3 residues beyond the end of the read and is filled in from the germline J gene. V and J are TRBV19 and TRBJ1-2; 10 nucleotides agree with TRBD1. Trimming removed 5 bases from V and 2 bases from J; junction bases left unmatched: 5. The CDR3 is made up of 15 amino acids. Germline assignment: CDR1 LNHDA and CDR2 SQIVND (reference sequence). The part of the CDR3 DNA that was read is TGTGCCAGTAGTGATCCGGGACAGGGGAACTATGGC. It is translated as CASSDPGQGNYG. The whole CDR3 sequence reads CASSDPGQGNYGYTF.

This chain's CDR3 is CAISEPVAGNEQFF. CDR3 DNA (partial): TGTGCCATCAGTGAACCGGTAGCGGGAAATGAG. This sequence joins TRBV10-3 and TRBJ2-1; 8 bases line up with TRBD2. The read terminates 3 residues before the CDR3 end, so the remaining end is supplied by the germline J gene. The length of the CDR3 is 14 residues. Germline CDR1 ENHRY, CDR2 SYGVKD. V shed 3 bases and J 7 bases; nucleotides not matched to a gene: 5.

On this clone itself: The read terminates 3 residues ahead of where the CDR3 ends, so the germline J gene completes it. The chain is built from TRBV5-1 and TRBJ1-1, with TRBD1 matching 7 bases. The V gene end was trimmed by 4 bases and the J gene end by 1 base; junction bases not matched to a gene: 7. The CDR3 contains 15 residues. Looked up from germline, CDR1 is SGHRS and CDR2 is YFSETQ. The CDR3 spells CASSAETGKNTEAFF. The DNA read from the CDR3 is TGCGCCAGCAGCGCCGAGACAGGGAAGAACACTGAA.

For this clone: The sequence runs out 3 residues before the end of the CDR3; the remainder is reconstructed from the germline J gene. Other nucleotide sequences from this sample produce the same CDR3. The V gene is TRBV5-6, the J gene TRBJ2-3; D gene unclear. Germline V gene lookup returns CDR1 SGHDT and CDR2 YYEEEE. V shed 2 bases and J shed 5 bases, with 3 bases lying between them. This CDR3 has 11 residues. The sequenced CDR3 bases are TGTGCCAGCAGCTTCAAAGATACG. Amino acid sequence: CASSFKDT. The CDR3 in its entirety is CASSFKDTQYF.

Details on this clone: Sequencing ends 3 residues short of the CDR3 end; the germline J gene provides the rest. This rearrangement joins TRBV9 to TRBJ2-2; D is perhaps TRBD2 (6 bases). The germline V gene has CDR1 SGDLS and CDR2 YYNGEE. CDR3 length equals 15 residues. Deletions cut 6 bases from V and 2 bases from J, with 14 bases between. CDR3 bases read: TGTGCCAGCACCCCATGGGGGACTAACACCGGGGAG. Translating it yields CASTPWGTNTGE. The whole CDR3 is CASTPWGTNTGELFF.

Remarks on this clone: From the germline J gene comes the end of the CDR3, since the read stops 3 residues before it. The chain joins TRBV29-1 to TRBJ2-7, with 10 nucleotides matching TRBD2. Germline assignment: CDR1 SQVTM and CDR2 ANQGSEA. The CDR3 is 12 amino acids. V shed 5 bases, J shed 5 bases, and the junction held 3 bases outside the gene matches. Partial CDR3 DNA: TGCAGCGTTACTAGCGGGGCCGACGAG. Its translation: CSVTSGADE. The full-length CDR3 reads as CSVTSGADEQYF.

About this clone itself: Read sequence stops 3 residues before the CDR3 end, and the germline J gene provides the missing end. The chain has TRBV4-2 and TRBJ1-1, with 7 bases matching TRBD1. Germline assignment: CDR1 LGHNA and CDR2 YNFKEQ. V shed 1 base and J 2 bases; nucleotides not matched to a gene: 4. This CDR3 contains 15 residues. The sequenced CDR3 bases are TGTGCCAGCAGCCAAGCGGGACAGTTCAACACTGAA. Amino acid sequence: CASSQAGQFNTE. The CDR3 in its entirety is CASSQAGQFNTEAFF.

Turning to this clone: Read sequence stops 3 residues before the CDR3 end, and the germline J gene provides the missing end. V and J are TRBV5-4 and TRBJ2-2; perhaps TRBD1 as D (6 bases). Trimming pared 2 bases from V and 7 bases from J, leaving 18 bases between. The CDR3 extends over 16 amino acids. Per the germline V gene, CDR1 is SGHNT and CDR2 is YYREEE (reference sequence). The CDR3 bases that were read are TGTGCCAGCAGCTTTATGAAACAGGGCGGTGTCGGGGAG. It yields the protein CASSFMKQGGVGE. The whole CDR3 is CASSFMKQGGVGELFF.

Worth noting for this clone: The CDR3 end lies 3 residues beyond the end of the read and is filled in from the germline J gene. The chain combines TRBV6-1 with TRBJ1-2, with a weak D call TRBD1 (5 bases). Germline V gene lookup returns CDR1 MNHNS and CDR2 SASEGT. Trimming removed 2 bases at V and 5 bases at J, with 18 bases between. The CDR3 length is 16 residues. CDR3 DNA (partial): TGTGCCAGCAGTGAACGAACATTGACAGAGTATTATGGC. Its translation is CASSERTLTEYYG. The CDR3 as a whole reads CASSERTLTEYYGYTF.

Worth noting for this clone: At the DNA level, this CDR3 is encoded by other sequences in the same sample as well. The CDR3 DNA, read in part, is TGTGCCAGCAGCCCCGGATCGGGGGGCAAAGAGACC. This translates into CASSPGSGGKET. The complete CDR3 sequence is CASSPGSGGKETQYF. The genes are TRBV7-9 and TRBJ2-5; tentatively, D is TRBD2 (7 bases). The read comes to an end 3 residues before the CDR3 does, leaving the germline J gene to fill in the end. Deletions cut 5 bases from V and 3 bases from J, with 16 bases between. The germline CDR1 and CDR2 sequences are SEHNR and FQNEAQ (reference sequence). The CDR3 contains 15 residues.

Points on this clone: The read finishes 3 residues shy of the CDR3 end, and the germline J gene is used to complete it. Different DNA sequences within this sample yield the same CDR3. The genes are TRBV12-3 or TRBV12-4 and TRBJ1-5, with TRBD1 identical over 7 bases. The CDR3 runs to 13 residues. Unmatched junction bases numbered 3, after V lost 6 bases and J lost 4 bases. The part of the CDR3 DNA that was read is TGTGCCAGCAGGACAGGGTCGAATCAGCCC. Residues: CASRTGSNQP. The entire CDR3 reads CASRTGSNQPQHF.

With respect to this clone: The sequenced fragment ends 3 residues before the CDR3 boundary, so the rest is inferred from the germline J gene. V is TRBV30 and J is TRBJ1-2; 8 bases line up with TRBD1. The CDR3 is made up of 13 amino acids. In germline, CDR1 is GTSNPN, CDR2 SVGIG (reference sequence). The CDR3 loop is CAWSVSQGAWYTF. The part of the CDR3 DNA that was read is TGTGCCTGGAGTGTATCCCAGGGGGCGTGG.

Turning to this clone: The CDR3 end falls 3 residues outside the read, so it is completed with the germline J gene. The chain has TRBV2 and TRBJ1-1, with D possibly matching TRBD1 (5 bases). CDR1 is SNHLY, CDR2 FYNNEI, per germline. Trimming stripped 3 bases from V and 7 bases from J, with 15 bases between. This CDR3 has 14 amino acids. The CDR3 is CASSDGQIRIEAFF. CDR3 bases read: TGTGCCAGCAGTGACGGACAAATAAGAATTGAA.

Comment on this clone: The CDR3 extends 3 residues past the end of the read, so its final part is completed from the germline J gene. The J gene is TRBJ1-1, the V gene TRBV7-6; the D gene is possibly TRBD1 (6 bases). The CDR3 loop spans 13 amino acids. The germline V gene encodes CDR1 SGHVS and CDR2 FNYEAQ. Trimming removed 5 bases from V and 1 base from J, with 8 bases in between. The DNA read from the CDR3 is TGTGCCAGCAGCAGGGGACAGAACACTGAA. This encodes CASSRGQNTE. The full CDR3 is CASSRGQNTEAFF.

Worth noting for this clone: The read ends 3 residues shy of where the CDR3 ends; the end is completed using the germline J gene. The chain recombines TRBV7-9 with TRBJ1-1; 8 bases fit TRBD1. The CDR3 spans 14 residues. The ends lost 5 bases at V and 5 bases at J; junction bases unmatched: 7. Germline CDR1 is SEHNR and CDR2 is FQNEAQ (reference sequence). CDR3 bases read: TGTGCCAGCAGCGAGACAGGGGTTGGAACTGAA. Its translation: CASSETGVGTE. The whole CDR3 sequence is CASSETGVGTEAFF.

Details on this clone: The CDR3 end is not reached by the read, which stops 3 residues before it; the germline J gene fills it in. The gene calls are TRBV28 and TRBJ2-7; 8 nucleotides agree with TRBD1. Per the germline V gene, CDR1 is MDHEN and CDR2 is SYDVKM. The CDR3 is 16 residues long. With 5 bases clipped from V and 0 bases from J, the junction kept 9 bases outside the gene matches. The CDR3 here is CASSPRDRTFSYEQYF. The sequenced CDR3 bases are TGTGCCAGCAGTCCCCGGGACAGGACCTTCTCCTACGAG.

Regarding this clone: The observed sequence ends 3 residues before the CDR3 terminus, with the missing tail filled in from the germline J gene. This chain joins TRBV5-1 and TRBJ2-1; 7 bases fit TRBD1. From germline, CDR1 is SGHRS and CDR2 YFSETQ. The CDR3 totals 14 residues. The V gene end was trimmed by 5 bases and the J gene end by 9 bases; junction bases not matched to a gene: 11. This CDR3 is CASRRDSGMGEQFF. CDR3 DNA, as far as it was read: TGCGCCAGCAGACGGGACAGTGGGATGGGTGAG.

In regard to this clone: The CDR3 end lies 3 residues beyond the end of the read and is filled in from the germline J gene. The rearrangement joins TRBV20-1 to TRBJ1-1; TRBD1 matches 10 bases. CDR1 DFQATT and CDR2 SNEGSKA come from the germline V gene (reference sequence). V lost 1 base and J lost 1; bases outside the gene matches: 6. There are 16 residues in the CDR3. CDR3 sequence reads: CSARVETGGRNTEAFF. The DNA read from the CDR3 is TGCAGTGCTAGAGTTGAGACAGGGGGCAGGAACACTGAA.

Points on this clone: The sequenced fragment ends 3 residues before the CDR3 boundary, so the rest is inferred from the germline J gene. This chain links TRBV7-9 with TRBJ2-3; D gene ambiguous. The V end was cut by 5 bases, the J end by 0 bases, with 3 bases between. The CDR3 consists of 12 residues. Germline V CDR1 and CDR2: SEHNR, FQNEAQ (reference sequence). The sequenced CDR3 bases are TGTGCCAGCAGCCCGAGCACAGATACG. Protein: CASSPSTDT. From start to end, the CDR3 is CASSPSTDTQYF.

The covered CDR3 bases are TGTGCCAGCAGTGAAAGTCTGGCTTCGGGCTCCTACAATGAG. This codes for CASSESLASGSYNE. The whole CDR3 region reads CASSESLASGSYNEQFF. The chain has TRBV6-1 and TRBJ2-1; D not certain. The missing CDR3 end, 3 residues past where the read stops, is filled in from the germline J gene. V was trimmed by 2 bases and J by 0 bases, leaving 14 bases between them. This CDR3 comprises 17 residues. The germline V gene has CDR1 MNHNS and CDR2 SASEGT.

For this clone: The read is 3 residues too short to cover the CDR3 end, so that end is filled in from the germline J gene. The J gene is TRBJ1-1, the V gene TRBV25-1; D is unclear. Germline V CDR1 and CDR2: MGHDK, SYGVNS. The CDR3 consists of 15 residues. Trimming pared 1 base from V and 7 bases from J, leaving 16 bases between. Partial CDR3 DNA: TGTGCCAGCAGTGAATTTCTGGCGGGCTCAGGTGAA. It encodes CASSEFLAGSGE. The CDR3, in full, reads CASSEFLAGSGEAFF.

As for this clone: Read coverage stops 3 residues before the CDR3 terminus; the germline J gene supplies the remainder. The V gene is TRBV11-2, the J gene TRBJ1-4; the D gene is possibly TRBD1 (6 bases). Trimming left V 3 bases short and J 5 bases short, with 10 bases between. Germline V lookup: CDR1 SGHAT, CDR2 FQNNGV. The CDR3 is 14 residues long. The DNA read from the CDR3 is TGTGCCAGCAGCTTGACAGGAACAAATGAAAAA. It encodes CASSLTGTNEK. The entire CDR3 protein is CASSLTGTNEKLFF.

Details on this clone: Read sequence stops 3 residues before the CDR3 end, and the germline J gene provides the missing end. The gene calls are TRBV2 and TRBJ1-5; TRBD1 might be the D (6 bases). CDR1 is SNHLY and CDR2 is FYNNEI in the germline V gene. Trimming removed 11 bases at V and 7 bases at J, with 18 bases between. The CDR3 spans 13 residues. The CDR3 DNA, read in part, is TGTGCCTGTCACAGGGAAATGGACCAGCCC. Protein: CACHREMDQP. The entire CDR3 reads CACHREMDQPQHF.